The 8 T cell receptor beta chains given below trace back to one sample, sequenced in a study of T-cell reconstitution after alpha-beta-depleted transplantation in children (dated by TCRdb to 2016 to 2017). To prepare the library, PCR was applied. Data came from an Illumina HiSeq 2500. TCR library preparation used molecular barcoding, with unique molecular identifiers applied to normalize quantification of the TCRbeta repertoire. TCRdb applied fastp at Q25 and MiXCR to the public reads, then kept only in-frame beta chains. One record per CDR3 amino acid sequence lists the most common genes and DNA. In all, the sample holds 250,000 to 350,000 distinct CDR3 sequences, and almost 10% of those were seen once. The biggest ten clones account for around 9.1% of the sample. This specimen consisted of PBMCs from the stem cell graft donor, obtained from the stem cell graft. These receptors originate from a human donor who donated a stem cell graft to a child with SCID.

This chain connects TRBV12-3 or TRBV12-4 to TRBJ1-6; TRBD1 might be the D (6 bases). V was clipped by 6 bases and J by 6 bases, with 12 bases between them. There are 14 residues in the CDR3. CDR3 sequence reads: CASSRQETNSPLHF. The CDR3, as DNA: TGTGCCAGCAGCCGACAGGAAACTAATTCACCCCTCCACTTT.

This CDR3 reads CASSQTTGALLREQYF. DNA of the CDR3: TGTGCCAGCAGTCAAACGACAGGGGCGCTTCTTCGCGAGCAGTACTTC. The chain has TRBV27 and TRBJ2-7, with 8 bases matching TRBD1. CDR3 size: 16 residues. With 5 bases clipped from V and 6 bases from J, the junction kept 15 bases outside the gene matches. CDR1 and CDR2 (germline): MNHEY, SMNVEV (reference sequence).

This clonotype was seen more than once but under ten times. The J gene is TRBJ2-1, the V gene TRBV5-1; weak D call: TRBD2 (6 bases). Germline CDR1 SGHRS, CDR2 YFSETQ. V dropped 2 bases and J dropped 8 bases, with 17 bases sitting between them. CDR3 length: 15 amino acids. This chain's CDR3 is CASSFRGSVRDEQFF. The CDR3 coding sequence is TGCGCCAGCAGCTTCCGGGGGTCGGTGAGGGATGAGCAGTTCTTC.

Ten or more counts support this clonotype. The chain uses TRBV14 and TRBJ1-2, with D perhaps matching TRBD1 (5 bases). The germline V and J ends were trimmed by 1 base and 1 base, with 7 bases remaining between them. Germline V lookup: CDR1 SGHDN, CDR2 FVKESK. The CDR3 loop spans 14 amino acids. CDR3 in DNA: TGTGCCAGCAGCCAAGCTGGACATAACTATGGCTACACCTTC. This encodes CASSQAGHNYGYTF.

This clonotype was observed a handful of times. The chain links TRBV5-5 to TRBJ2-1; the match to TRBD2 covers 9 bases. The CDR3 extends over 16 amino acids. V lost 7 bases and J lost 5; bases outside the gene matches: 13. Germline assignment: CDR1 SGHKS and CDR2 YYEKEE (reference sequence). CDR3 bases: TGTGCCAGCCAGGGCGGGGGGGCACTTAGCAACAATGAGCAGTTCTTC. This gives the protein CASQGGGALSNNEQFF.

This clonotype was recorded many times. The V and J genes are TRBV10-2 and TRBJ2-1, with 9 bases lining up with TRBD2. CDR1 is WSHSY and CDR2 is SAAADI in the germline V gene. This CDR3 contains 16 residues. J lost 8 bases, V lost 3 bases, and 11 bases had no gene match. The CDR3 is CASSDLAGYLAYEQFF. The CDR3 DNA is TGCGCCAGCAGTGACCTAGCGGGGTACCTAGCCTATGAGCAGTTCTTC.

V and J are TRBV5-6 and TRBJ2-5; 10 bases match TRBD1. The CDR3 length is 17 residues. The germline CDR1 and CDR2 sequences are SGHDT and YYEEEE. Trimming cost V 0 bases and J 2 bases; bases outside gene matches: 7. CDR3: CASSLGSLGQGQETQYF. The CDR3, as DNA: TGTGCCAGCAGCTTGGGTTCTCTGGGACAGGGGCAAGAGACCCAGTACTTC.

In its sample, this clonotype was seen a few times. The chain is built from TRBV20-1 and TRBJ2-1; TRBD1 is a possible D gene (7 bases). Between the trimmed V and J ends, which lost 6 bases and 0 bases, there was a span of 18 bases. CDR3 length equals 16 residues. Germline CDR1 DFQATT, CDR2 SNEGSKA (reference sequence). The CDR3 protein is CSAQTGDLLSYNEQFF. The CDR3 bases are TGCAGTGCACAAACAGGGGACTTACTCTCCTACAATGAGCAGTTCTTC.